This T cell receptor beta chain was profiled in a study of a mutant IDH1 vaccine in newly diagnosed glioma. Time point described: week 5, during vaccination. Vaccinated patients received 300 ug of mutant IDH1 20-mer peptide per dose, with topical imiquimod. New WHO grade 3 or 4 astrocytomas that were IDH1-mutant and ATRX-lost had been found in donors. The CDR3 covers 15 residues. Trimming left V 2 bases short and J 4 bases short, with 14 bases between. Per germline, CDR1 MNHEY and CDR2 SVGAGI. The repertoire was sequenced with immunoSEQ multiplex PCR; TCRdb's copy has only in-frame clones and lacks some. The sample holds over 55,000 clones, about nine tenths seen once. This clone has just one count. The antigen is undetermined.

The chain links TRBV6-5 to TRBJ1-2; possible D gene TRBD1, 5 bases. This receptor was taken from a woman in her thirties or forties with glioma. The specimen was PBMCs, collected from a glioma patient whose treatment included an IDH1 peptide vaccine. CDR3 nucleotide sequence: TGTGCCAGCAGTTACGGTCGGCAGGGAGCCTATGGCTACACCTTC. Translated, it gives CASSYGRQGAYGYTF.